The present entry profiles one T cell receptor beta chain with its context. Antigen: not known. This entry belongs to a study of blood T cells in healthy people across ages. Study conclusions and caveats: Significant beta diversity loss was already apparent by age around 36, declining roughly linearly. Long-lived donors exceeded aged donors in naive CD4+ cells and diversity.

Using a J-beta primer mix together with a sample-barcoded 5' primer, a second PCR was run for about 7 to 12 cycles. A single record per CDR3 protein comes from TCRdb applying MiXCR to the 5' RACE reads. The sample records roughly 800,000 distinct CDR3 sequences, around 36% being singletons. The sequence was collected from a man younger than 35 in good health. Sequencing was done on a sample of blood.

The CDR3 is CASSLGGGITYEQYF. CDR3 coding DNA: TGTGCCAGCAGCTTAGGGGGGGGTATTACCTACGAGCAGTACTTC. V gene TRBV7-6 combines with J gene TRBJ2-7, with 7 bases lining up with TRBD2. The CDR3 sequence is 15 residues long. Losses at the gene ends were 1 base for V and 2 bases for J; bases not matched to a gene: 5. Germline lookup yields CDR1 SGHVS and CDR2 FNYEAQ.